The 20 T cell receptor beta chains below all came from one sample that was sequenced in a study of T-cell memory formation after mild COVID-19. TCRdb ran MiXCR on the 5' RACE reads and lists one entry per CDR3 protein. The repertoire includes 250,000 or so distinct CDR3 sequences, more than 15% of them detected once, and more than 20% sits in the top ten. Source material: PBMCs or a T cell subset sorted from them (not recorded which). Source of these receptors: a man between 18 and 29 years old who had mild COVID-19 (a few samples of this study predate the infection). Cell type and time point are not known.

This clonotype was seen a few times. The chain joins TRBV19 to TRBJ2-2, with D uncertain. The germline CDR1 and CDR2 sequences are LNHDA and SQIVND (reference sequence). The CDR3 has 14 residues. V was pared by 1 base and J by 1 base, with 4 bases between. This CDR3 is CASSIVRNTGELFF. The CDR3, as DNA: TGTGCCAGTAGTATAGTAAGGAACACCGGGGAGCTGTTTTTT. Full variable domain (remainder filled in from reference TRBV19 and TRBJ2-2): DGGITQSPKYLFRKEGQNVTLSCEQNLNHDAMYWYRQDPGQGLRLIYYSQIVNDFQKGDIAEGYSVSREKKESFPLTVTSAQKNPTAFYLCASSIVRNTGELFFGEGSRLTVL.

This clonotype was recorded once. The V gene is TRBV6-5, the J gene TRBJ1-6; TRBD1 agrees at 7 bases. J gave up 8 bases and V 0 bases, and 1 base lay outside the gene matches. Germline CDR1 and CDR2: MNHEY and SVGAGI. The length of the CDR3 is 14 residues. The chain's CDR3 is CASSYSQGDSPLHF. CDR3 DNA sequence: TGTGCCAGCAGTTACTCGCAGGGGGATTCACCCCTCCACTTT.

This clonotype was counted only a few times. V gene TRBV6-1 combines with J gene TRBJ1-1; TRBD1 aligns across 7 bases. In germline, CDR1 is MNHNS, CDR2 SASEGT. V was clipped by 3 bases and J by 3 bases; unmatched bases: 10. The CDR3 has 16 residues. Here the CDR3 DNA reads TGTGCCAGCAGTGACCCCGGGACAGTGATGGACACTGAAGCTTTCTTT. It is translated as CASSDPGTVMDTEAFF.

There are a few counts of this clonotype. The chain is built from TRBV30 and TRBJ1-1, with D possibly being TRBD1 (5 bases). The CDR3 covers 13 residues. Germline-derived CDR1 and CDR2 are GTSNPN and SVGIG (reference sequence). Trimming pared 0 bases from V and 5 bases from J, leaving 10 bases between. CDR3 bases: TGTGCCTGGAGTGTGGGATGGGGGACTGAAGCTTTCTTT. Its translation: CAWSVGWGTEAFF.

The chain has TRBV12-3 or TRBV12-4 and TRBJ2-2, with TRBD1 as a possible D gene (6 bases). The CDR3 runs 14 residues. V lost 5 bases to trimming and J lost 13 bases, with 20 bases between them. The CDR3 loop reads CASSIAWDTVGLFF. The CDR3 nucleotides are TGTGCCAGCAGTATCGCCTGGGACACTGTGGGGCTGTTTTTT.

V gene TRBV5-1 combines with J gene TRBJ1-5, with no clear D. Per germline, CDR1 SGHRS and CDR2 YFSETQ. This CDR3 contains 15 residues. Trimming pared 0 bases from V and 1 base from J, leaving 8 bases between. CDR3 in DNA: TGCGCCAGCAGCTTGGAGGGAACGAGCAATCAGCCCCAGCATTTT. Protein sequence: CASSLEGTSNQPQHF.

The chain is built from TRBV6-6 and TRBJ2-5; possibly TRBD1 for D (6 bases). Germline values: CDR1 MNHNY, CDR2 SVGAGI (reference sequence). The V end was cut by 8 bases, the J end by 1 base, with 8 bases between. This CDR3 is 12 amino acids long. The DNA of the CDR3 is TGTGCCAGCGGACAGACCCAAGAGACCCAGTACTTC. Its translation: CASGQTQETQYF.

The chain links TRBV15 to TRBJ1-1; TRBD1 is a possible D gene (5 bases). The CDR3 is 14 residues long. CDR1 and CDR2 (germline): LNHNV, YYDKDF (reference sequence). V was clipped by 6 bases and J by 2 bases, with 13 bases between them. The CDR3 sequence: CATRLGGSNTEAFF. CDR3 DNA: TGTGCCACCAGGTTGGGGGGATCAAACACTGAAGCTTTCTTT.

This clonotype came up a few times. This sequence joins TRBV24-1 and TRBJ2-5; tentative D call: TRBD2 (5 bases). V was trimmed by 3 bases and J by 4 bases, leaving 11 bases between them. This CDR3 contains 14 residues. Germline loops: CDR1 KGHDR, CDR2 SFDVKD. The CDR3 spells CATSDRSEGETQYF. The CDR3 region has the DNA TGTGCCACCAGTGATCGTTCTGAGGGAGAGACCCAGTACTTC.

The chain recombines TRBV20-1 with TRBJ2-2; 7 nucleotides agree with TRBD1. V was clipped by 2 bases and J by 7 bases; unmatched bases: 7. This CDR3 has 14 amino acids. Germline V gene lookup returns CDR1 DFQATT and CDR2 SNEGSKA (reference sequence). CDR3 amino acids: CSARRWDSNGELFF. CDR3 coding DNA: TGCAGTGCTAGAAGGTGGGACAGCAACGGGGAGCTGTTTTTT.

The V and J genes are TRBV2 and TRBJ1-2; no firm D call. CDR1 SNHLY and CDR2 FYNNEI come from the germline V gene. CDR3 size: 15 residues. Between the trimmed V and J ends, which lost 8 bases and 2 bases, there was a span of 18 bases. In DNA, the CDR3 is TGTGCCAGCCGTCTAGAACCCAATATGAACTATGGCTACACCTTC. The encoded protein is CASRLEPNMNYGYTF.

J is TRBJ1-1 and V is TRBV4-3, with 10 bases fitting TRBD1. The germline gives CDR1 LGHNA, CDR2 YSLEER. This CDR3 has 17 amino acids. Germline trimming cut 3 bases from V and 1 base from J; bases unmatched to any gene: 8. The CDR3 coding sequence is TGCGCCAGCAGCCAGAGGGACAGGGGTCCCTCGAACACTGAAGCTTTCTTT. As protein: CASSQRDRGPSNTEAFF.

This chain links TRBV7-2 with TRBJ2-5, with 10 bases aligning to TRBD2. The CDR3 totals 16 residues. Germline CDR1 is SGHTA and CDR2 is FQGNSA. The J segment lost 7 bases and the V segment lost 1 base, leaving 9 bases of the junction unmatched. CDR3 sequence: CASSLDWGSSGGTQYF. The CDR3 DNA reads as TGTGCCAGCAGCTTAGATTGGGGGTCTAGCGGGGGGACCCAGTACTTC.

In this sample, this clonotype turned up a few times. The chain joins TRBV4-2 to TRBJ2-3, with D possibly TRBD1 on 7 matching bases. Trimming pared 4 bases from V and 4 bases from J, leaving 15 bases between. This CDR3 comprises 15 residues. Germline V gives CDR1 LGHNA, CDR2 YNFKEQ. The CDR3 reads CASSRRQGLADTQYF. CDR3 nucleotides: TGTGCCAGCAGCCGGCGACAGGGACTGGCAGATACGCAGTATTTT.

The chain links TRBV20-1 to TRBJ1-1, with 7 bases fitting TRBD1. CDR3 length: 14 residues. V lost 3 bases and J lost 4; bases outside the gene matches: 8. The germline CDR1 and CDR2 sequences are DFQATT and SNEGSKA (reference sequence). The CDR3 reads CSARIPRGRTEAFF. Here the CDR3 DNA reads TGCAGTGCTAGGATCCCAAGGGGGCGCACTGAAGCTTTCTTT.

This clonotype was found many times. The genes are TRBV24-1 and TRBJ2-1; the D gene is possibly TRBD1 (6 bases). V lost 6 bases to trimming and J lost 5 bases, with 13 bases between them. The CDR3 totals 14 residues. CDR1 and CDR2 from the germline V gene are KGHDR and SFDVKD. Here the CDR3 reads CATSLDRMDNEQFF. Written as DNA, the CDR3 is TGTGCCACCAGTTTAGACAGGATGGACAATGAGCAGTTCTTC.

The V gene is TRBV5-4, the J gene TRBJ1-2, with 9 nucleotides matching TRBD1. V dropped 4 bases and J dropped 8; count of bases not matched to a gene: 6. This CDR3 is 13 amino acids long. The V gene's germline CDR1 is SGHNT and CDR2 YYREEE (reference sequence). As DNA, the CDR3 is TGTGCCAGCAGCGGAACAGGGGGCGAGGGCTACACCTTC. Its translation: CASSGTGGEGYTF.

This clonotype was detected ten times or more. V is TRBV4-2 and J is TRBJ2-4, with D perhaps being TRBD1 or TRBD2 (6 bases each). This CDR3 region has 17 residues. Germline lookup yields CDR1 LGHNA and CDR2 YNFKEQ. Trimming left V 0 bases short and J 6 bases short, with 18 bases between. CDR3 region: CASSQDPRPGAGNIQYF. DNA for the CDR3: TGTGCCAGCAGCCAAGATCCCAGGCCGGGGGCGGGAAACATTCAGTACTTC.

The V call is TRBV12-3 or TRBV12-4, the J call TRBJ2-1; D gene uncertain. With 5 bases removed from V and 7 bases from J, the gap between germline ends came to 6 bases. This CDR3 contains 11 residues. The CDR3 reads CASSRTNEQFF. The DNA for the CDR3 is TGTGCCAGCAGTAGGACGAATGAGCAGTTCTTC.

There are many counts of this clonotype. The genes are TRBV20-1 and TRBJ2-7; weak D call: TRBD2 (6 bases). The CDR3 covers 12 residues. Germline CDR1 and CDR2: DFQATT and SNEGSKA (reference sequence). V was pared by 5 bases and J by 1 base, with 9 bases between. This chain's CDR3 is CSASGLSYEQYF. The CDR3 DNA is TGCAGTGCTTCGGGACTTTCCTACGAGCAGTACTTC.